The rows below give T cell receptor beta chains drawn from one sample of a study of shared clonotypes between healthy human individuals. Sequencing used immunoSEQ multiplex PCR; TCRdb keeps in-frame clones, though not all of them. The sample has some 2,500,000 clones, more than 85% seen once. The sequencing input was naive CD4+ T cells from PBMCs. Receptors were obtained from a man aged 18 to 30 in good health. Some clones in this sample may be carry-over from other donors' samples. CDR3s include the opening cysteine and the closing phenylalanine or tryptophan. The D gene is left open where the match is weak. Size tells how often a clone was seen (once, few, many) or the class of an expanded clone, and some rows leave it out.

size: -; D: -; J: TRBJ1-2; V: TRBV5-6; length: 14; DNA: TGTGCCAGCAGCTTGGCCTTAGGGCTGGGTGGCTACACCTTC; CDR3: CASSLALGLGGYTF
size: -; D: -; J: TRBJ1-5; V: TRBV7-9; length: 14; DNA: TGTGCCAGCAGCGAGGCGAACGAAGATCAGCCCCAGCATTTT; CDR3: CASSEANEDQPQHF
size: -; D: -; J: TRBJ1-4; V: TRBV5-1; length: 15; DNA: TGCGCCAGCAGAACCTCGGTCCAGGAGAATGAAAAACTGTTTTTT; CDR3: CASRTSVQENEKLFF
size: -; D: TRBD1; J: TRBJ1-3; V: TRBV5-5; length: 16; DNA: TGTGCCAGCAGCCAGGACAGGGCCTTCTCTGGAAACACCATATATTTT; CDR3: CASSQDRAFSGNTIYF
size: -; D: TRBD2; J: TRBJ2-1; V: TRBV7-9; length: 16; DNA: TGTGCCAGCAGCTTCTTGAGCGGGAGGGCTAACAATGAGCAGTTCTTC; CDR3: CASSFLSGRANNEQFF
size: -; D: -; J: TRBJ1-4; V: TRBV30; length: 12; DNA: TGTGCCTGGAGTGTACTCGTCGGAAAACTGTTTTTT; CDR3: CAWSVLVGKLFF
size: -; D: TRBD1; J: TRBJ1-5; V: TRBV2; length: 15; DNA: TGTGCCAGCAGGGGGGGACAGGGGGAAAACCAGCCCCAGCATTTT; CDR3: CASRGGQGENQPQHF
size: -; D: -; J: TRBJ2-7; V: TRBV20-1; length: 11; DNA: TGCAGTGCCCTCGCCTCACCCGGACGGTACTTC; CDR3: CSALASPGRYF
size: -; D: -; J: TRBJ2-1; V: TRBV5-1; length: 16; DNA: TGCGCCAGCAGTCCGGGTCCGGGAACGAGGGGCAATGAGCAGTTCTTC; CDR3: CASSPGPGTRGNEQFF
size: -; D: TRBD1; J: TRBJ1-1; V: TRBV7-9; length: 18; DNA: TGTGCCAGCAGCTTAGGCGGGACAGGGGCCCGGGCCCACATGGAAGCTTTCTTT; CDR3: CASSLGGTGARAHMEAFF
size: -; D: TRBD1; J: TRBJ2-2; V: TRBV2; length: 15; DNA: TGTGCCAGCAGTGGGCAGGGGGCCGAAGCCGGGGAGCTGTTTTTT; CDR3: CASSGQGAEAGELFF
size: -; D: -; J: TRBJ2-5; V: TRBV5-5; length: 14; DNA: TGTGCCAGCAGCTGGGGGGGCAGCCAAGAGACCCAGTACTTC; CDR3: CASSWGGSQETQYF
size: -; D: -; J: TRBJ1-1; V: TRBV6-5; length: 13; DNA: TGTGCCAGCAGTTACGAGAGGAACACTGAAGCTTTCTTT; CDR3: CASSYERNTEAFF
size: -; D: -; J: TRBJ2-7; V: TRBV28; length: 15; DNA: TGTGCCAGCAGTTCCCCGGGAGACGGAACCTACGAGCAGTACTTC; CDR3: CASSSPGDGTYEQYF
size: -; D: TRBD2; J: TRBJ2-2; V: TRBV18; length: 16; DNA: TGTGCCAGCTCGGTGGTGGTAGCGGGACTCACCGGGGAGCTGTTTTTT; CDR3: CASSVVVAGLTGELFF
size: -; D: TRBD1; J: TRBJ1-1; V: TRBV4-2; length: 13; DNA: TGTGCCAGCAGGACACAGGGGGCGATTGAAGCTTTCTTT; CDR3: CASRTQGAIEAFF
size: -; D: -; J: TRBJ2-3; V: TRBV25-1; length: 12; DNA: TGTGCCAGCCGATTGAGCACAGATACGCAGTATTTT; CDR3: CASRLSTDTQYF
size: -; D: -; J: TRBJ2-5; V: TRBV15; length: 15; DNA: TGTGCCACCAGCAGAGAAGGACAGGGAGGGGAGACCCAGTACTTC; CDR3: CATSREGQGGETQYF
size: -; D: -; J: TRBJ2-3; V: TRBV2; length: 13; DNA: TGTGCCAGCAGTGCCGGCAGGGTAAATACGCAGTATTTT; CDR3: CASSAGRVNTQYF
size: -; D: -; J: TRBJ2-2; V: TRBV10-1; length: 16; DNA: TGCGCCAGCAGTGAGGTCTCGGCGGGATTCCCCGGGGAGCTGTTTTTT; CDR3: CASSEVSAGFPGELFF
size: once; D: TRBD2; J: TRBJ2-7; V: TRBV7-9; length: 17; DNA: TGTGCCAGCAGCCCTGGGTCTAGCGGGAATGGTCTAGGCGAGCAGTACTTC; CDR3: CASSPGSSGNGLGEQYF
size: -; D: TRBD1; J: TRBJ1-5; V: TRBV2; length: 12; DNA: TGTGCCAGCAGGGCTGGACAGGGTCCCCAGCATTTT; CDR3: CASRAGQGPQHF
size: -; D: -; J: TRBJ2-5; V: TRBV5-8; length: 15; DNA: TGTGCCAGCAGCTTGGGTAGTGATTTCGGAGAGACCCAGTACTTC; CDR3: CASSLGSDFGETQYF
size: -; D: -; J: TRBJ1-1; V: TRBV7-2; length: 14; DNA: TGTGCCAGCAGCTTATACGGGGGCGGGACTGAAGCTTTCTTT; CDR3: CASSLYGGGTEAFF
size: once; D: -; J: TRBJ2-7; V: TRBV18; length: 17; DNA: TGTGCCAGCTCACCAGGGGTAGCGAGTATGCATACCTACGAGCAGTACTTC; CDR3: CASSPGVASMHTYEQYF
size: -; D: -; J: TRBJ1-2; V: TRBV25-1; length: 15; DNA: TGTGCCAGCAGACCTTCGGACACTTATATCTATGGCTACACCTTC; CDR3: CASRPSDTYIYGYTF
size: -; D: -; J: TRBJ1-5; V: TRBV10-3; length: 17; DNA: TGTGCCATCAGTGAAGGCCGTACAGGCGAGGGCAATCAGCCCCAGCATTTT; CDR3: CAISEGRTGEGNQPQHF
size: -; D: -; J: TRBJ1-2; V: TRBV19; length: 11; DNA: TGTGCCAGTGGACTTAACTATGGCTACACCTTC; CDR3: CASGLNYGYTF